The entry that follows covers one T cell receptor (beta chain) sequence. Its cognate antigen is unknown. This sample is drawn from a study of graft-versus-host responses after intestinal transplantation. Study as a whole: All recipients got anti-thymocyte globulin induction, then tacrolimus and steroids for roughly 3 years. General study findings and limits: The study associated peak circulating GvH clone levels with early post-transplant HvG declines. High graft-versus-host to host-versus-graft clonal ratios were found in allografts of patients who had graft-donor T cell macrochimerism.

Produced via immunoSEQ multiplex PCR; TCRdb's table is partial and in-frame only. The sample contains roughly 110,000 clones, 85% to 95% of which appear only once. This CDR3 region has 14 residues. Germline assignment: CDR1 MNHNY and CDR2 SVGAGI (reference sequence). Trimming stripped 4 bases from V and 0 bases from J, with 8 bases between. This TCR was sampled from a human donor who was the organ donor for an intestinal transplant. The sample in question was unstimulated CD8+ T cells sorted from spleen or lymph node cells, obtained before transplant. This chain links TRBV6-6 with TRBJ2-3, with a weak D call TRBD2 (6 bases). The CDR3 here is CASSSGTSTDTQYF. Written as DNA, the CDR3 is TGTGCCAGCAGTTCCGGGACTAGCACAGATACGCAGTATTTT.